A single count supports the clone carrying this T cell receptor (beta chain). Its specificity is unknown. The data derive from a study of cytomegalovirus exposure and HLA in healthy donors. Study-wide background: Under 85% of some 390 genotyped donors fell in the Caucasian-associated ancestry cluster.

This cohort consisted of healthy bone marrow donors. With 60 Vbeta and 13 Jbeta primers, the PCR was carried out. Data came from immunoSEQ multiplex PCR; TCRdb stores just in-frame clones and leaves some out. The data show about 110,000 clones, approximately 86% seen once. Study outcomes and limitations: Relative to the approximately 680-donor mean, N-insertions were reportedly fewer in an Asian-associated ancestry cluster in a later analysis. When analyzed later, a missense DCLRE1C variant was found to be linked to TCR beta V- and J-gene trimming.

CDR1 is KGHSH and CDR2 is LQKENI in the germline V gene. V was clipped by 8 bases and J by 0 bases, with 16 bases between them. The CDR3 sequence is 15 residues long. The sequenced material came from PBMCs. The genes are TRBV18 and TRBJ1-1; perhaps TRBD1 as D (6 bases). The clonotype originates from a man aged 40-50 years in good health and CMV-seronegative. The CDR3 here is CASTVQGLMNTEAFF. In DNA form, the CDR3 reads TGTGCCAGCACTGTACAGGGTCTCATGAACACTGAAGCTTTCTTT.